These T cell receptor beta chains were read from a single sample in a study of somatic mutations in cytotoxic T cells in rheumatoid arthritis. Profiling relied on immunoSEQ multiplex PCR, and the TCRdb table lists in-frame clones only, not all of them. The sample yields roughly 14,000 clones, 75% to 95% seen once. Sequencing was done on a sample of CD4+ T cells sorted from blood. These receptors all stem from a man aged 70-80 years with rheumatoid arthritis. Both conserved end residues are part of each CDR3. Each record gives: J gene, D gene, clone size, V gene, CDR3 DNA, CDR3 protein. D genes are given only for firm matches. Not all rows give a size; the values are once, few, many and, for expanded clones, a class.

J gene: TRBJ2-1
D gene: NA
clone size: NA
V gene: TRBV21-1
CDR3 DNA: TGTGCCAGCAGCAAGAACCTAGCGGGAGATTCCAGTGGGCAGTTCTTC
CDR3 protein: CASSKNLAGDSSGQFF

J gene: TRBJ1-6
D gene: NA
clone size: NA
V gene: TRBV6-1
CDR3 DNA: TGTGCCAGCAGAGCCCCGGGAAGTTTGAATTCACCCCTCCACTTT
CDR3 protein: CASRAPGSLNSPLHF

J gene: TRBJ1-2
D gene: NA
clone size: NA
V gene: TRBV7-9
CDR3 DNA: TGTGCCAGCAGCTTACAGGCTTTCTATGGCTACACCTTC
CDR3 protein: CASSLQAFYGYTF

J gene: TRBJ1-3
D gene: NA
clone size: NA
V gene: TRBV5-1
CDR3 DNA: TGCGCCAGCAGACTACAAGCCGGGGACTCTGGAAACACCATATATTTT
CDR3 protein: CASRLQAGDSGNTIYF

J gene: TRBJ2-2
D gene: NA
clone size: NA
V gene: TRBV28
CDR3 DNA: TGTGCCAGCAGAACACTAGCTGCCGGGGAGCTGTTTTTT
CDR3 protein: CASRTLAAGELFF

J gene: TRBJ1-2
D gene: NA
clone size: once
V gene: TRBV5-4
CDR3 DNA: TGTGCCAGCAGCTCTTCCAGGGATCTAGGCTATGGCTACACCTTC
CDR3 protein: CASSSSRDLGYGYTF

J gene: TRBJ2-7
D gene: NA
clone size: NA
V gene: TRBV6-5
CDR3 DNA: TGTGCCAGCAGTTACTCACAGGCCTACGAGCAGTACTTC
CDR3 protein: CASSYSQAYEQYF

J gene: TRBJ2-2
D gene: NA
clone size: NA
V gene: TRBV10-3
CDR3 DNA: TGTGCCATCAGTGAGTCTCAGAGGACCGGGGAGCTGTTTTTT
CDR3 protein: CAISESQRTGELFF

J gene: TRBJ1-3
D gene: TRBD1
clone size: NA
V gene: TRBV2
CDR3 DNA: TGTGCCAGCAGTGGCAGGGGGAAAGGAAACACCATATATTTT
CDR3 protein: CASSGRGKGNTIYF

J gene: TRBJ2-7
D gene: TRBD1
clone size: NA
V gene: TRBV5-1
CDR3 DNA: TGCGCCAGCAGCGCAACCGGGACAGGGATATACGAGCAGTACTTC
CDR3 protein: CASSATGTGIYEQYF

J gene: TRBJ1-2
D gene: NA
clone size: NA
V gene: TRBV11-2
CDR3 DNA: TGTGCCAGCAGCTTAGACTCCGGACAGAACTATGGCTACACCTTC
CDR3 protein: CASSLDSGQNYGYTF

J gene: TRBJ1-2
D gene: NA
clone size: NA
V gene: TRBV9
CDR3 DNA: TGTGCCAGCAGCGTAGCCCGTGTCGGGGATGGCTACACCTTC
CDR3 protein: CASSVARVGDGYTF

J gene: TRBJ1-5
D gene: TRBD1
clone size: NA
V gene: TRBV25-1
CDR3 DNA: TGTGCCAGCAGTGAGCGGGACAGGGCTGGCAATCAGCCCCAGCATTTT
CDR3 protein: CASSERDRAGNQPQHF

J gene: TRBJ1-5
D gene: NA
clone size: NA
V gene: TRBV19
CDR3 DNA: TGTGCCAGTAGTTGGGAGGGAGGGCAGCCCCAGCATTTT
CDR3 protein: CASSWEGGQPQHF

J gene: TRBJ2-3
D gene: TRBD2
clone size: once
V gene: TRBV29-1
CDR3 DNA: TGCAGCGCAAGCGGGAGGGCCGGCACAGATACGCAGTATTTT
CDR3 protein: CSASGRAGTDTQYF

J gene: TRBJ2-7
D gene: NA
clone size: NA
V gene: TRBV5-1
CDR3 DNA: TGCGCCAGCAGCTTGGCCCAGTCTCGCACCTACGAGCAGTACTTC
CDR3 protein: CASSLAQSRTYEQYF

J gene: TRBJ2-1
D gene: TRBD2
clone size: NA
V gene: TRBV27
CDR3 DNA: TGTGCCAGCAGTTGGGCGGGGGGAAGCTCCTACAATGAGCAGTTCTTC
CDR3 protein: CASSWAGGSSYNEQFF

J gene: TRBJ1-1
D gene: NA
clone size: NA
V gene: TRBV15
CDR3 DNA: TGTGCCACCAGCAGAGACAGGGTTGAAGCTTTCTTT
CDR3 protein: CATSRDRVEAFF

J gene: TRBJ2-6
D gene: NA
clone size: NA
V gene: TRBV12-5
CDR3 DNA: TGTGCTAGTGGTTCCACACTCCAGGGGAACTCTGGGGCCAACGTCCTGACTTTC
CDR3 protein: CASGSTLQGNSGANVLTF

J gene: TRBJ2-3
D gene: NA
clone size: NA
V gene: TRBV4-2
CDR3 DNA: TGTGCCAGCACCCCCTCGTGGGGCTCGGGCACAGATACGCAGTATTTT
CDR3 protein: CASTPSWGSGTDTQYF

J gene: TRBJ1-2
D gene: NA
clone size: NA
V gene: TRBV19
CDR3 DNA: TGTGCCAGTAGTACCAACAGGGATGTACACTATGGCTACACCTTC
CDR3 protein: CASSTNRDVHYGYTF

J gene: TRBJ1-1
D gene: NA
clone size: NA
V gene: TRBV6-1
CDR3 DNA: TGTGCCAGCAGGAAACCGGCAGGGCTTGAAGCTTTCTTT
CDR3 protein: CASRKPAGLEAFF

J gene: TRBJ2-2
D gene: NA
clone size: NA
V gene: TRBV5-4
CDR3 DNA: TGTGCCAGCAGCTCCCCGGGGGGCTTGGCGGCTCGGAGTTCGGGGGAGCTGTTTTTT
CDR3 protein: CASSSPGGLAARSSGELFF

J gene: TRBJ1-6
D gene: NA
clone size: NA
V gene: TRBV6-5
CDR3 DNA: TGTGCCAGCACGACAGCCAGTAATTCACCCCTCCACTTT
CDR3 protein: CASTTASNSPLHF

J gene: TRBJ1-2
D gene: NA
clone size: few
V gene: TRBV4-1
CDR3 DNA: TGCGCCAGCAGCCAGGCTAAGGGGTATGGCTACACCTTC
CDR3 protein: CASSQAKGYGYTF

J gene: TRBJ1-2
D gene: NA
clone size: NA
V gene: TRBV19
CDR3 DNA: TGTGCCAGTAGTAGAATACCCGATCACAGCCGCTATGGCTACACCTTC
CDR3 protein: CASSRIPDHSRYGYTF

J gene: TRBJ2-1
D gene: TRBD2
clone size: NA
V gene: TRBV7-2
CDR3 DNA: TGTGCCAGCAGCGCACGACTAGCGGGGGTCCGGAATGAGCAGTTCTTC
CDR3 protein: CASSARLAGVRNEQFF

J gene: TRBJ1-1
D gene: TRBD1
clone size: NA
V gene: TRBV19
CDR3 DNA: TGTGCCAGTAGTACCAGGGCAGGGGGCCATGAAGCTTTCTTT
CDR3 protein: CASSTRAGGHEAFF

J gene: TRBJ2-2
D gene: TRBD2
clone size: NA
V gene: TRBV28
CDR3 DNA: TGTGCCAGCACTCCGGGGGGGGCGCAGGTTGGCGGGGAGCTGTTTTTT
CDR3 protein: CASTPGGAQVGGELFF